This T cell receptor (beta chain) originates from a study of blood T cell repertoires in COVID-19. This clone was seen a handful of times. Repertoires were generated with immunoSEQ multiplex PCR, while TCRdb's copy carries only in-frame clones and drops some. The repertoire holds some 300,000 clones, with about nine tenths as singletons. Each participant's cohort was designated according to participant-reported clinical history. The CDR3 contains 14 residues. CDR1 SGHRS and CDR2 YFSETQ come from the germline V gene. V dropped 3 bases and J dropped 0 bases, with 6 bases sitting between them. The chain carries TRBV5-1 and TRBJ1-4; D ambiguous. Input material: PBMCs or T cells enriched from blood (not recorded which). This sequence originates from a man aged 30-40 years who had recovered from COVID-19. The CDR3 DNA follows: TGCGCCAGCAGCTCCCAGACAACTAATGAAAAACTGTTTTTT. Its translation: CASSSQTTNEKLFF.